The clone carrying this TCR beta chain was seen only a few times. A much larger clone sits a single nucleotide away, making a read error possible. The CDR3 sequence is 16 residues long. The data derive from a study of blood T cells in healthy people across ages. A second PCR, run for roughly 7 to 12 cycles, used a sample-barcoded 5' primer plus a J-beta primer mix. TCRdb redid the calling of the 5' RACE reads with MiXCR, one entry per CDR3 protein. The sample lists about 630,000 distinct CDR3 sequences, more than 20% occurring once. The receptor's source is a man aged 70-80 years in good health. Sequencing was carried out using blood. V gene TRBV12-3 or TRBV12-4 combines with J gene TRBJ2-5, with TRBD2 identical over 9 bases. Judging by the DNA end, TRBJ2-1 fits better; the J call may be wrong. CDR3 coding DNA: TGTGCCGGCAGTCCTATAGCGGGAGAAGGGGGCAATGAGCAGTTCTTC. This codes for CAGSPIAGEGGNEQFF.